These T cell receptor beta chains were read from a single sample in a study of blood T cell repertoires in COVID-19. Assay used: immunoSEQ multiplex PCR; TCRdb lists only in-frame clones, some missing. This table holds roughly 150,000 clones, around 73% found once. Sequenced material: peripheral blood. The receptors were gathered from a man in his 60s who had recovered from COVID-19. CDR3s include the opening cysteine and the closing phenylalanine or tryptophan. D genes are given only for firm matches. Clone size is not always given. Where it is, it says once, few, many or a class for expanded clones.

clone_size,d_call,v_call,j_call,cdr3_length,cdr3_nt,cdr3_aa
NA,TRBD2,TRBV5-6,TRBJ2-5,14,TGTGCCAGCAGCCTCGGGACTAGACAAGAGACCCAGTACTTC,CASSLGTRQETQYF
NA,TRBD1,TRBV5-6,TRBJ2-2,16,TGTGCCAGCAGCACCCCGCAGGGGGCAAGCACCGGGGAGCTGTTTTTT,CASSTPQGASTGELFF
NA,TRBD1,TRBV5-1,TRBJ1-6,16,TGCGCCAGCAGCCCTTCCGGGACAGCCTATAATTCACCCCTCCACTTT,CASSPSGTAYNSPLHF
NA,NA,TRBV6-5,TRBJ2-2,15,TGTGCCAGCTCGAAGGGCCAGGGAATAACCGGGGAGCTGTTTTTT,CASSKGQGITGELFF
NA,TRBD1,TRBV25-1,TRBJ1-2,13,TGTGCCAGTTCCCCCGACAGGGCATATGGCTACACCTTC,CASSPDRAYGYTF
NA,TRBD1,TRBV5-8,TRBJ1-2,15,TGTGCCAGCAGTTCCGGGACAGTCCCCTTCTATGGCTACACCTTC,CASSSGTVPFYGYTF
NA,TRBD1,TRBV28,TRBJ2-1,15,TGTGCCAGCAGCCCCGGACAGGGGAAACGCAATGAGCAGTTCTTC,CASSPGQGKRNEQFF
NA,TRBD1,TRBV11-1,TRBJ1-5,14,TGTGCCAGCAGCCCCGGGACAGGGATTCAGCCCCAGCATTTT,CASSPGTGIQPQHF
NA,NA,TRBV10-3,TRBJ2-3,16,TGTGCCATCAGTGAGTCTGGGCGGGCCGGCACAGATACGCAGTATTTT,CAISESGRAGTDTQYF
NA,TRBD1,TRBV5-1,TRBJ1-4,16,TGCGCCAGCAGCTTGGGGACAGGGCGGGTGAATGAAAAACTGTTTTTT,CASSLGTGRVNEKLFF
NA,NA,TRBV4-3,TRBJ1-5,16,TGCGCCAGCAGCCAAGAGGGGGGAAAGGGCAATCAGCCCCAGCATTTT,CASSQEGGKGNQPQHF
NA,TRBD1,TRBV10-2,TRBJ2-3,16,TGCGCCAGCAGTAAATCACAGGGGCCAGTCACAGATACGCAGTATTTT,CASSKSQGPVTDTQYF
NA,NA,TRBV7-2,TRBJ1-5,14,TGTGCCAGCAGCTTCTTTGGGGCGTTGAAGCCCCAGCATTTT,CASSFFGALKPQHF
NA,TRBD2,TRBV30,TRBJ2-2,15,TGTGCCTGGAGTGTTCTCCTAGCGGGGGGCGGGGAGCTGTTTTTT,CAWSVLLAGGGELFF
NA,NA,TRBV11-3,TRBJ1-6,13,TGTGCCAGCAGTCACGGCGGGGATTCACCCCTCCACTTT,CASSHGGDSPLHF
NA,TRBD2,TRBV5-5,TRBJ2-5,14,TGTGCCAGCAACCCGGGGGGGCCGCGGGAGACCCAGTACTTC,CASNPGGPRETQYF
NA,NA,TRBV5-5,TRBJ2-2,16,TGTGCCAGCAGCTTACAACCCCCATCGAACACCGGGGAGCTGTTTTTT,CASSLQPPSNTGELFF
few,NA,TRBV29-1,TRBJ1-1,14,TGCAGCGTTGAGAGAACCAGACAAGCCACTGAAGCTTTCTTT,CSVERTRQATEAFF
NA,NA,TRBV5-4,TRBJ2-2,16,TGTGCCAGCAGCTTGGGAGGGAGGTGGAACACCGGGGAGCTGTTTTTT,CASSLGGRWNTGELFF
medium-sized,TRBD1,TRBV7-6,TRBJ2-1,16,TGTGCCAGCAGCTTAGGGGACAGGGCCACCTACAATGAGCAGTTCTTC,CASSLGDRATYNEQFF
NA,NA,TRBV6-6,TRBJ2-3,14,TGTGCCAGCAGTTACTCAGGAGACGGAGATACGCAGTATTTT,CASSYSGDGDTQYF
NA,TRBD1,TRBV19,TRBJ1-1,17,TGTGCCAGTAGTATCAGTCCAGGGGGCCGATGGGGCACTGAAGCTTTCTTT,CASSISPGGRWGTEAFF
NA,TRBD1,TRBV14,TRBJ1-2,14,TGTGCCAGCAGCCATGGGACAGGTGCTATAAGCTACACCTTC,CASSHGTGAISYTF
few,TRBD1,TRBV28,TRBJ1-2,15,TGTGCCAGCAGTGCAAGGACAGGATTAAACTATGGCTACACCTTC,CASSARTGLNYGYTF
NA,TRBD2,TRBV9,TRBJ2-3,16,TGTGCCAGCAGCGTAGGTACTAGCGGGAGTCCAGATACGCAGTATTTT,CASSVGTSGSPDTQYF
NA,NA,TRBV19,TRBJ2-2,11,TGTGCCAGTAGTATCTCCGGGGAGCTGTTTTTT,CASSISGELFF
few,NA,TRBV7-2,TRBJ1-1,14,TGTGCCAGCAGCTTTACCAGGGGCGGCACTGAAGCTTTCTTT,CASSFTRGGTEAFF
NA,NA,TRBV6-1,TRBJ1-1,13,TGTGCCAGCAGTGAGACAGTGAACACTGAAGCTTTCTTT,CASSETVNTEAFF
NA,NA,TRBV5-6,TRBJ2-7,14,TGTGCCAGCAGCTTGCTTCAAGGGGCCTACGAGCAGTACTTC,CASSLLQGAYEQYF
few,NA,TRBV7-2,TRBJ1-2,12,TGTGCCAGCAGCCGGGAAGTTGGTGGCTACACCTTC,CASSREVGGYTF
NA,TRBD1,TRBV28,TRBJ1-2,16,TGTGCCAGCAGTCCCCGGGACAGCCGATTACTCTATGGCTACACCTTC,CASSPRDSRLLYGYTF
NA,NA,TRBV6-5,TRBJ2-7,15,TGTGCCAGCAGTTACTCGTTTATCGTCTCCTACGAGCAGTACTTC,CASSYSFIVSYEQYF
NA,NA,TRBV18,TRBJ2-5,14,TGTGCCAGCTCACCACTAGCGAGCCAAGAGACCCAGTACTTC,CASSPLASQETQYF
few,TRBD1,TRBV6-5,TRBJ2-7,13,TGTGCCAGCAGTTTATCGACAGGGGGCGAGCAGTACTTC,CASSLSTGGEQYF
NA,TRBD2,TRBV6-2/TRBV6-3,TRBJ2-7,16,TGTGCCAGCAGTCGCCCCCTAGCGGGGGACTCCTACGAGCAGTACTTC,CASSRPLAGDSYEQYF
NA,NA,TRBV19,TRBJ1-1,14,TGTGCCAGTAGTATAAGGACAGCTAACACTGAAGCTTTCTTT,CASSIRTANTEAFF
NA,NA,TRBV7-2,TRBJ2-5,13,TGTGCCAGCAGTAAGGACAGCGAAGAGACCCAGTACTTC,CASSKDSEETQYF
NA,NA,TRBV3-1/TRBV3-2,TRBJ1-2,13,TGTGCCAGCAGCCCCTCAAGGAGGTCTGGCTACACCTTC,CASSPSRRSGYTF